This entry lists 9 T cell receptor beta chains sequenced from one sample in a study of T cells after yellow fever vaccination. TCRdb used MiXCR to reprocess the 5' RACE reads, holding one entry per CDR3 protein. This sample carries almost 600,000 distinct CDR3 sequences, roughly 12% of them seen once, and the ten largest clones take more than 12%. The source material was PBMCs, sampled on the day of the yellow fever booster vaccination. The receptors derive from a man aged 25-40 years who received the YFV17D yellow fever vaccine.

The chain links TRBV6-1 to TRBJ1-2, with D possibly matching TRBD1 (5 bases). With 6 bases removed from V and 6 bases from J, the gap between germline ends came to 23 bases. There are 16 residues in the CDR3. Germline loops: CDR1 MNHNS, CDR2 SASEGT. The chain's CDR3 is CASRSRGALGIDGYTF. Written as DNA, the CDR3 is TGTGCCAGCAGGTCAAGAGGGGCTCTTGGGATTGATGGCTACACCTTC.

This clonotype was detected a few times. The rearrangement uses TRBV5-4 and TRBJ2-7, with D possibly TRBD1 on 5 matching bases. CDR1 and CDR2 from the germline V gene are SGHNT and YYREEE (reference sequence). The CDR3 is 12 amino acids. The V end lost 6 bases, the J end lost 5 bases, and 12 bases lay between the germline ends. The CDR3 DNA is TGTGCCAGCACCCTGGGGCGAAACGAGCAGTACTTC. It translates to CASTLGRNEQYF.

This chain joins TRBV15 and TRBJ1-3; D gene ambiguous. V was clipped by 0 bases and J by 2 bases, with 11 bases between them. CDR3 length equals 16 residues. The germline V gene has CDR1 LNHNV and CDR2 YYDKDF (reference sequence). The DNA of the CDR3 is TGTGCCACCAGCAGAGATCGGGCCTTAGCTGGAAACACCATATATTTT. It specifies CATSRDRALAGNTIYF.

This clonotype turned up a few times. The V and J genes are TRBV15 and TRBJ2-7; TRBD2 agrees at 11 bases. Germline V gene lookup returns CDR1 LNHNV and CDR2 YYDKDF (reference sequence). This CDR3 region has 15 residues. V was pared by 0 bases and J by 6 bases, with 4 bases of the junction left unmatched. The CDR3 region is CATSRETGLAAEQYF. The CDR3 DNA reads as TGTGCCACCAGCAGAGAGACGGGACTAGCGGCCGAGCAGTACTTC.

This clonotype was recorded at least ten times. The chain carries TRBV7-6 and TRBJ2-1, with D unclear. Trimming shortened V by 5 bases and J by 0 bases, and 14 bases separated the two germline ends. The CDR3 sequence is 16 residues long. Looked up from germline, CDR1 is SGHVS and CDR2 is FNYEAQ. CDR3: CASSPRAPSSYNEQFF. The CDR3 DNA is TGTGCCAGCAGCCCCCGGGCACCGAGCTCCTACAATGAGCAGTTCTTC.

This chain links TRBV20-1 with TRBJ2-1; 7 bases are shared with TRBD2. The V gene end was trimmed by 6 bases and the J gene end by 0 bases; junction bases not matched to a gene: 5. This CDR3 spans 14 amino acids. Germline V lookup: CDR1 DFQATT, CDR2 SNEGSKA (reference sequence). This chain's CDR3 is CSATSSSSYNEQFF. The DNA for the CDR3 is TGCAGTGCGACTAGCAGCAGCTCCTACAATGAGCAGTTCTTC.

This clonotype was seen a few times. The V and J genes are TRBV12-3 or TRBV12-4 and TRBJ1-5, with D uncertain. Between the trimmed V and J ends, which lost 6 bases and 7 bases, there was a span of 13 bases. The CDR3 is made up of 13 amino acids. The DNA for the CDR3 is TGTGCCAGCAGACCCTCATCCTGGCAGCCCCAGCATTTT. Amino acid sequence: CASRPSSWQPQHF.

This clonotype was counted ten times or more. This chain uses TRBV11-2 with TRBJ2-7; D is unresolved. CDR1 SGHAT and CDR2 FQNNGV come from the germline V gene. This CDR3 region has 13 residues. V lost 5 bases and J 6 bases, leaving 14 bases between the germline ends. CDR3 region: CASSLVVRTEQYF. CDR3 nucleotides: TGTGCCAGCAGCCTTGTTGTCAGAACCGAGCAGTACTTC.

DNA of the CDR3: TGTGCCAGCAGCTTCCGGGACCGCGATAATTCACCCCTCCACTTT. This gives the protein CASSFRDRDNSPLHF. The V call is TRBV7-9, the J call TRBJ1-6, with D maybe TRBD1 (5 bases). This CDR3 contains 15 residues. The V end lost 3 bases, the J end lost 5 bases, and 11 bases lay between the germline ends. Germline V gene lookup returns CDR1 SEHNR and CDR2 FQNEAQ (reference sequence).